One sample yielded the 7 T cell receptor beta chains listed below, sequenced in a study of blood T cell repertoires in COVID-19. The method was immunoSEQ multiplex PCR; TCRdb's version includes in-frame clones alone and lacks a portion of them. This sample has 100,000 to 150,000 clones, with more than 80% found just once. Sequencing was carried out using peripheral blood. The receptors stem from a woman aged 55 to 70 with acute or convalescent COVID-19.

The chain is built from TRBV4-1 and TRBJ1-4; 8 bases fit TRBD1. V lost 0 bases to trimming and J lost 4 bases; unmatched junction nucleotides: 1. CDR3 length: 15 residues. Looked up from germline, CDR1 is MGHRA and CDR2 is YSYEKL. CDR3 sequence (DNA): TGCGCCAGCAGCCAAGAGGACAGGGTTAATGAAAAACTGTTTTTT. Its protein is CASSQEDRVNEKLFF.

This clone was seen ten or more times. The chain employs TRBV4-2 and TRBJ2-3; no clear D gene. The CDR3 runs to 16 residues. V shed 0 bases and J shed 1 base, with 11 bases lying between them. CDR1 and CDR2 from the germline V gene are LGHNA and YNFKEQ. The CDR3 loop reads CASSQDPAGGTDTQYF. The CDR3 coding sequence is TGTGCCAGCAGCCAAGACCCCGCCGGAGGCACAGATACGCAGTATTTT.

The gene calls are TRBV5-5 and TRBJ1-5; D is perhaps TRBD1 (5 bases). The CDR3 has 14 residues. The V end lost 3 bases, the J end lost 0 bases, and 7 bases lay between the germline ends. Germline CDR1 reads SGHKS; CDR2 reads YYEKEE (reference sequence). The CDR3 region is CASSSDSSNQPQHF. DNA of the CDR3: TGTGCCAGCAGCTCCGACAGTAGCAATCAGCCCCAGCATTTT.

This rearrangement joins TRBV7-6 to TRBJ1-2; possibly TRBD1 for D (6 bases). This CDR3 contains 15 residues. Germline CDR1 is SGHVS and CDR2 is FNYEAQ. Deletions cut 6 bases from V and 7 bases from J, with 21 bases between. CDR3 protein: CASSPTTGTTGGYTF. The CDR3 coding sequence is TGTGCCAGCAGTCCTACAACCGGGACAACGGGTGGCTACACCTTC.

The chain recombines TRBV7-9 with TRBJ1-2, with TRBD1 matching over 8 bases. Germline V lookup: CDR1 SEHNR, CDR2 FQNEAQ (reference sequence). The CDR3 sequence is 12 residues long. V dropped 4 bases and J dropped 8; count of bases not matched to a gene: 3. The CDR3, as DNA: TGTGCCAGCAGCTACAGGGGGGAGGGCTACACCTTC. It specifies CASSYRGEGYTF.

This chain connects TRBV7-2 to TRBJ1-1; D perhaps matches TRBD1 (6 bases). V was pared by 2 bases and J by 5 bases, with 9 bases between. This CDR3 comprises 13 residues. Per the germline V gene, CDR1 is SGHTA and CDR2 is FQGNSA. CDR3 in DNA: TGTGCCAGCAGCTTATCAGGGGAAACTGAAGCTTTCTTT. The encoded protein is CASSLSGETEAFF.

V gene TRBV13 combines with J gene TRBJ2-3; 7 nucleotides match TRBD1. Germline CDR1 reads PRHDT; CDR2 reads FYEKMQ (reference sequence). The CDR3 sequence is 14 residues long. V lost 4 bases and J lost 1; bases outside the gene matches: 2. CDR3 sequence reads: CASSSGQGTDTQYF. CDR3 coding DNA: TGTGCCAGCAGCTCTGGACAGGGCACAGATACGCAGTATTTT. The entire variable domain, with the rest obtained from reference TRBV13 and TRBJ2-3, is as follows: AAGVIQSPRHLIKEKRETATLKCYPIPRHDTVYWYQQGPGQDPQFLISFYEKMQSDKGSIPDRFSAQQFSDYHSELNMSSLELGDSALYFCASSSGQGTDTQYFGPGTRLTVL.